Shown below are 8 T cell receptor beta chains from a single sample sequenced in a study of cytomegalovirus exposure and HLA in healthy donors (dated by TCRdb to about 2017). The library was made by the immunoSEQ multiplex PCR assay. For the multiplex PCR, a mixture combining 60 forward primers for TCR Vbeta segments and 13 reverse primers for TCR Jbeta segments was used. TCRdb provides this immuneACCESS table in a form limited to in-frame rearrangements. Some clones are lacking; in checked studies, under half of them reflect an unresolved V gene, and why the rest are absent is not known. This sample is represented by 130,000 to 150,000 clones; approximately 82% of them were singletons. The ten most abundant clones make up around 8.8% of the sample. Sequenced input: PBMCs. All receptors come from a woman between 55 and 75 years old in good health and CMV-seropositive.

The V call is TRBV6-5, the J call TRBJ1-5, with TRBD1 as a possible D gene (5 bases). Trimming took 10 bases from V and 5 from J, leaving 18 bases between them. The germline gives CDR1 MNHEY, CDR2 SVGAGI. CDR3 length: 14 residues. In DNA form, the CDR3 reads TGTGCCACCTCCTACCGGGGGTTGGATCAGCCCCAGCATTTT. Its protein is CATSYRGLDQPQHF.

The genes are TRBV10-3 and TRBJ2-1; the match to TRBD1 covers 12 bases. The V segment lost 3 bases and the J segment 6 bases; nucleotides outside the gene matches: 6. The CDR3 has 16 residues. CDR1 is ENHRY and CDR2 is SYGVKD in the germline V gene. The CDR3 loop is CAISDQGQGAGNEQFF. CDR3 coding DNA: TGTGCCATCAGTGACCAGGGACAGGGGGCAGGCAATGAGCAGTTCTTC.

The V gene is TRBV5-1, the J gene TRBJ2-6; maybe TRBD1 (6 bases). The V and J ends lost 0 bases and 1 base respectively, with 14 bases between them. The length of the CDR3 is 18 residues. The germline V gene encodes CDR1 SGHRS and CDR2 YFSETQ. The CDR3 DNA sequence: TGCGCCAGCAGCTTGGCCTCCCTACAGGGATCTGGGGCCAACGTCCTGACTTTC. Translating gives CASSLASLQGSGANVLTF.

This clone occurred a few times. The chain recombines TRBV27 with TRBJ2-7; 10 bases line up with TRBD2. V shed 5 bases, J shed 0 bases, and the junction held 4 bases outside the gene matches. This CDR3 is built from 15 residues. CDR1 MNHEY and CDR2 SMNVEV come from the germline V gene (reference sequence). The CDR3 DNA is TGTGCCAGCAGTAGCCTAGCGGGGGCCTCCTACGAGCAGTACTTC. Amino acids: CASSSLAGASYEQYF.

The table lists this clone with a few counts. The CDR3 is CASSYSKNFPYYEQYF. The CDR3 DNA reads TGTGCCAGCAGTTACTCGAAGAACTTCCCCTACTACGAGCAGTACTTC. This chain links TRBV6-6 with TRBJ2-7, with unresolved D. The V gene's germline CDR1 is MNHNY and CDR2 SVGAGI (reference sequence). The CDR3 is made up of 16 amino acids. V shed 0 bases and J shed 3 bases, with 15 bases lying between them.

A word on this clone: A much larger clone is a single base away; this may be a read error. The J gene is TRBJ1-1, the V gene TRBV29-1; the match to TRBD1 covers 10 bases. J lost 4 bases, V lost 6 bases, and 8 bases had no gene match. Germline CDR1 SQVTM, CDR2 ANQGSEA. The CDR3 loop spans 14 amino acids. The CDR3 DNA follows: TGCAGCGTCGAGCGACAGGGGGCGAGCACTGAAGCTTTCTTT. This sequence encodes CSVERQGASTEAFF.

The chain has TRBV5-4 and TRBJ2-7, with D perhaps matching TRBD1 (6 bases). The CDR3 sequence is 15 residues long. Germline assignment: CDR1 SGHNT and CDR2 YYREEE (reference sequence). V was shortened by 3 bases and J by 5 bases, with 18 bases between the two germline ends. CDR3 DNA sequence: TGTGCCAGCAGCTACAGGGCATCCGGGTTGGACGAGCAGTACTTC. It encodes CASSYRASGLDEQYF. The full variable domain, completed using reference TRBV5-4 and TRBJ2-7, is ETGVTQSPTHLIKTRGQQVTLRCSSQSGHNTVSWYQQALGQGPQFIFQYYREEENGRGNFPPRFSGLQFPNYSSELNVNALELDDSALYLCASSYRASGLDEQYFGPGTRLTVT.

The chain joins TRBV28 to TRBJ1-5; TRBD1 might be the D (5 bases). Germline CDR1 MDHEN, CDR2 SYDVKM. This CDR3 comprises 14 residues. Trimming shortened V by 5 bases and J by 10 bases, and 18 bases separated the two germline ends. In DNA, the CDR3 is TGTGCCAGCAGTCGGGGGACGGCAGGTGTTCCCCAGCATTTT. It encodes CASSRGTAGVPQHF.